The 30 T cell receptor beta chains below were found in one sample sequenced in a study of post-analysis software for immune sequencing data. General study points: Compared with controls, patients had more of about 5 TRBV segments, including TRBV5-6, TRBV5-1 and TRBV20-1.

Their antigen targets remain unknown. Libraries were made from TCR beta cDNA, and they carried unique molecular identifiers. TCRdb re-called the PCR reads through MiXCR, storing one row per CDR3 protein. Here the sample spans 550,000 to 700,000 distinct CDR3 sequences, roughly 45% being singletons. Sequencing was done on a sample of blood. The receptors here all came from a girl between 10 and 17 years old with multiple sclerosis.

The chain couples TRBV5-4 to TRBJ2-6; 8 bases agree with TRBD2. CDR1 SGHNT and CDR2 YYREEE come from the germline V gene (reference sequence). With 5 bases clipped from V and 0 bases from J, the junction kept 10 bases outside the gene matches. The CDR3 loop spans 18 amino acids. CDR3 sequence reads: CASSPGASGFSGANVLTF. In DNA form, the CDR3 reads TGTGCCAGCAGTCCTGGGGCTAGCGGGTTCTCTGGGGCCAACGTCCTGACTTTC.

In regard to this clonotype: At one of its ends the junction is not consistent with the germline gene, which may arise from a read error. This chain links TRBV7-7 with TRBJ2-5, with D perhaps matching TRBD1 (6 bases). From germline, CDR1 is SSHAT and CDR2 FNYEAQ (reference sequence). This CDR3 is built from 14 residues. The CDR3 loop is CASSLSDSLETQYF. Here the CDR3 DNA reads TGTGCTAGCAGCCTTTCGGACAGTCTAGAGACCCAGTACTTC.

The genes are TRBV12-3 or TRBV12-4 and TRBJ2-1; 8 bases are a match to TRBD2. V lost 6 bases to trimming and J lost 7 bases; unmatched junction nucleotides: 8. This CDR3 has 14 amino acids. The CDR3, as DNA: TGTGCCAGCAGCCTTACGGGGGGGCCGAATGAGCAGTTCTTC. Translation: CASSLTGGPNEQFF.

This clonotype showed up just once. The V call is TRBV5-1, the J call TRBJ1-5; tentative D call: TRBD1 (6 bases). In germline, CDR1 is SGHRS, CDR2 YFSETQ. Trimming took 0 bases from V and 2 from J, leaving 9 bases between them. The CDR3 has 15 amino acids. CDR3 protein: CASSLAGGRNQPQHF. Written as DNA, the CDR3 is TGCGCCAGCAGCTTGGCTGGGGGGCGCAATCAGCCCCAGCATTTT.

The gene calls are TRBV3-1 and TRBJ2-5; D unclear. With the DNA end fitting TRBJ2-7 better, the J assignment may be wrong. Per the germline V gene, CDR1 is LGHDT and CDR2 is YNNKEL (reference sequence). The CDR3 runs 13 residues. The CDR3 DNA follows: TGTGCCAGCAGCCAAGTTAACGATTACGAGCAGTACTTC. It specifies CASSQVNDYEQYF.

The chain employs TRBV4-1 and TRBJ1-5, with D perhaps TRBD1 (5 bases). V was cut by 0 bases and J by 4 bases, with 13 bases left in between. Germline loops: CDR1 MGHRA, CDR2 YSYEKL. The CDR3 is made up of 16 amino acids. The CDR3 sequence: CASSQDIGTENQPQHF. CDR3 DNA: TGCGCCAGCAGCCAAGATATCGGGACGGAGAATCAGCCCCAGCATTTT.

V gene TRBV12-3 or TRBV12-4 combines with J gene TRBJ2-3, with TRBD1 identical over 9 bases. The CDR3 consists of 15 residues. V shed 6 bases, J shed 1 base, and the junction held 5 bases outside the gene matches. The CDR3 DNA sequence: TGTGCCAGCAGGCAGGACAGGGGAGGCACAGATACGCAGTATTTT. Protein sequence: CASRQDRGGTDTQYF.

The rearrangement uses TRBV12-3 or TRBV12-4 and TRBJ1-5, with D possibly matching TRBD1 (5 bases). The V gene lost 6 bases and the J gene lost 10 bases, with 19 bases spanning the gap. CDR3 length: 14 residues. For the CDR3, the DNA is TGTGCCAGCAGCATGGACCGTGTGCAGGGACCCCAGCATTTT. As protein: CASSMDRVQGPQHF.

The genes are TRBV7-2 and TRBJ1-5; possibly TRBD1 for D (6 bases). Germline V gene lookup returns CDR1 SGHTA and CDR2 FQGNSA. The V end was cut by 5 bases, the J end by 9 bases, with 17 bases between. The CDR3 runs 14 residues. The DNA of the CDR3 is TGTGCCAGCAGCCCCGGACAGTTTGGCTGGCCCCAGCATTTT. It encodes CASSPGQFGWPQHF.

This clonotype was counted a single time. CDR3 nucleotides: TGTGCCAGCAGCCGAAAACCCGGGCTCTACAATGAGCAGTTCTTC. Protein sequence: CASSRKPGLYNEQFF. The genes are TRBV7-8 and TRBJ2-1; D remains ambiguous. The CDR3 is made up of 15 amino acids. The germline V and J ends were trimmed by 5 bases and 3 bases, with 14 bases remaining between them. In germline, CDR1 is SGHVS, CDR2 FQNEAQ.

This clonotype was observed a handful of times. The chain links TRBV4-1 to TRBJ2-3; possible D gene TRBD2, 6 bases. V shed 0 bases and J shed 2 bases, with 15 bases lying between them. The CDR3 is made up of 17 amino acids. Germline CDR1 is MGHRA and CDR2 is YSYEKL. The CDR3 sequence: CASSQDRAGMYTDTQYF. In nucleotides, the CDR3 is TGCGCCAGCAGCCAAGATAGGGCGGGGATGTACACAGATACGCAGTATTTT.

The CDR3 loop reads CASSLRQTHNYGYTF. The CDR3 coding sequence is TGTGCCAGCAGCTTGAGACAGACTCATAACTATGGCTACACCTTC. The chain combines TRBV5-5 with TRBJ1-2, with D maybe TRBD1 (5 bases). The germline CDR1 and CDR2 sequences are SGHKS and YYEKEE (reference sequence). The ends were cut back, 1 base at V and 1 base at J, with 11 bases in the middle. CDR3 length: 15 residues.

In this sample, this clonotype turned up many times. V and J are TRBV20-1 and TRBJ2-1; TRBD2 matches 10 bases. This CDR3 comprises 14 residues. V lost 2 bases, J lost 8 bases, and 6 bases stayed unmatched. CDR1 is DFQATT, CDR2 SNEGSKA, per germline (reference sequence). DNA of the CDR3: TGCAGTGCTAGACTACCGACTAGCGGGCATGAGCAGTTCTTC. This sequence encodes CSARLPTSGHEQFF.

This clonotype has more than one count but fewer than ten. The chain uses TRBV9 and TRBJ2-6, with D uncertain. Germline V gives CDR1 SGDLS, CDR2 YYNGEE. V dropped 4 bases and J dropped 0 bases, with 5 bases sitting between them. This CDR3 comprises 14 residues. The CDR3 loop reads CASSSYSGANVLTF. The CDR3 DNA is TGTGCCAGCAGCTCCTACTCTGGGGCCAACGTCCTGACTTTC.

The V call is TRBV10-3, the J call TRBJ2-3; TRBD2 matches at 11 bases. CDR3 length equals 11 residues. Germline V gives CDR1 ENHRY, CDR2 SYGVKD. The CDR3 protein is CAASGRDTQYF. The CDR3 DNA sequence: TGTGCGGCTAGCGGGAGGGATACGCAGTATTTT.

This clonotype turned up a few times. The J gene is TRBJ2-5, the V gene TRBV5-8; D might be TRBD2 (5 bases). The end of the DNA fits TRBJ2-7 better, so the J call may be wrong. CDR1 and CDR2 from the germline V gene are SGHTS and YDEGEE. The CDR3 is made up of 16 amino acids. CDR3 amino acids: CASSLGGGGSVYEQYF. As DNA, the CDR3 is TGTGCCAGCAGCTTGGGAGGCGGCGGGTCTGTCTACGAGCAGTACTTC.

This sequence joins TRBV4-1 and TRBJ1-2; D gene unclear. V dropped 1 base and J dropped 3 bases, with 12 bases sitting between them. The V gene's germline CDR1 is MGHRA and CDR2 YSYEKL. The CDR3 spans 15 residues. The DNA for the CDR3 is TGCGCCAGCAGCCAAGTCTTTACGGATGACTATGGCTACACCTTC. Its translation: CASSQVFTDDYGYTF.

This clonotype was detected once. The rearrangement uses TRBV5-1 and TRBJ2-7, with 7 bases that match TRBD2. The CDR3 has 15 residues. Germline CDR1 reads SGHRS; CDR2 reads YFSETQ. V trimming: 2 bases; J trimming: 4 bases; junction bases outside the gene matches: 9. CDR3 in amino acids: CASSFGREALYEQYF. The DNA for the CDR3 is TGCGCCAGCAGCTTCGGACGGGAGGCGCTTTACGAGCAGTACTTC.

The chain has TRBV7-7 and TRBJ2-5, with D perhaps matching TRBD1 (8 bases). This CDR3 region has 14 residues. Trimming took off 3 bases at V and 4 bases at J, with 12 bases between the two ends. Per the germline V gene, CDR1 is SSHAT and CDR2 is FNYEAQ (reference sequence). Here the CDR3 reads CASSLTGEGETQYF. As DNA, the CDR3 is TGTGCCAGCAGCTTGACAGGGGAGGGAGAGACCCAGTACTTC.

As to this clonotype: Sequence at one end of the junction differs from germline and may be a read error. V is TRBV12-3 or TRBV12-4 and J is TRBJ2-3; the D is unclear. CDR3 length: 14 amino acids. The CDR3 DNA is TGTGCTAGCAGGTTAGGGCCCCACACAGATACGCAGTATTTT. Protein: CASRLGPHTDTQYF.

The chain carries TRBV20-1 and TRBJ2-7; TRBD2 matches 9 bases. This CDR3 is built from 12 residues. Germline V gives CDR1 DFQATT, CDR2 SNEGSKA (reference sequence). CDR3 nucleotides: TGCAGGGCGCAGCGGGGGGCAGACGAGCAGTACTTC. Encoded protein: CRAQRGADEQYF.

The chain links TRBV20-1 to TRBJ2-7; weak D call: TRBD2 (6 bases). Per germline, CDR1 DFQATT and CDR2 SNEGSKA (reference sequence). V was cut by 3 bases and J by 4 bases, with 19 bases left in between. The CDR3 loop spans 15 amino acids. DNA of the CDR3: TGCAGTGCTAGGGAGGGCCAGGCGTCAGCTTACGAGCAGTACTTC. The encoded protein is CSAREGQASAYEQYF.

For the CDR3, the DNA is TGCGCCAGCAGCCCACCTCCGGGACTAGCGGGGATAAATGAGCAGTTCTTC. Translated, it gives CASSPPPGLAGINEQFF. J is TRBJ2-1 and V is TRBV5-1, with 13 bases aligning to TRBD2. CDR1 and CDR2 (germline): SGHRS, YFSETQ. V shed 4 bases and J 7 bases; nucleotides not matched to a gene: 11. This CDR3 has 17 amino acids.

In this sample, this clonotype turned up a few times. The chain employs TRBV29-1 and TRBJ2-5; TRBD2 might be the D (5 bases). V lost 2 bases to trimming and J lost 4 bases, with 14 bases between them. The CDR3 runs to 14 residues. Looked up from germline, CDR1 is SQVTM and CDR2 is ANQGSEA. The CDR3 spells CSVERSGGGETQYF. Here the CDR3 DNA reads TGCAGCGTTGAACGATCAGGTGGAGGAGAGACCCAGTACTTC.

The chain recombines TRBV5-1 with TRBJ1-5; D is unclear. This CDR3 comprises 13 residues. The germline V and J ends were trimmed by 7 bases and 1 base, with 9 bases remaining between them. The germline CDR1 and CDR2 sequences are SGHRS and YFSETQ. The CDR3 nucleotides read TGCGCCAGCCGGGCTGAGAGCAATCAGCCCCAGCATTTT. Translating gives CASRAESNQPQHF.

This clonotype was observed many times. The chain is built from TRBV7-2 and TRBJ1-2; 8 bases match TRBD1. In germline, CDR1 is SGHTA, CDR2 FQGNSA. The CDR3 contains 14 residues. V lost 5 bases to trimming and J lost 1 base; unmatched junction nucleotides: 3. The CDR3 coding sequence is TGTGCCAGCAGCCCAGACAGGGGTAACTATGGCTACACCTTC. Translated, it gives CASSPDRGNYGYTF. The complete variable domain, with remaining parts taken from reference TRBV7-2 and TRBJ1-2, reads GAGVSQSPSNKVTEKGKDVELRCDPISGHTALYWYRQSLGQGLEFLIYFQGNSAPDKSGLPSDRFSAERTGGSVSTLTIQRTQQEDSAVYLCASSPDRGNYGYTFGSGTRLTVV.

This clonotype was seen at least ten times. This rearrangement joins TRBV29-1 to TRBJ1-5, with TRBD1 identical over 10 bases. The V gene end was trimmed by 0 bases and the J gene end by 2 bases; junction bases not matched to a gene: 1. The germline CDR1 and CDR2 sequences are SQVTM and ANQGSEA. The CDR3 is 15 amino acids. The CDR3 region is CSVEDGTGGNQPQHF. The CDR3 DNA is TGCAGCGTTGAAGATGGGACAGGGGGCAATCAGCCCCAGCATTTT.

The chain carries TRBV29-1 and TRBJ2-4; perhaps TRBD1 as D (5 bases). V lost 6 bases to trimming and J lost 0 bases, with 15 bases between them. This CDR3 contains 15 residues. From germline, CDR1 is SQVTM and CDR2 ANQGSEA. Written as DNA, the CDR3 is TGCAGCGTCCAACTCAGGGCGCTAGCCAAAAACATTCAGTACTTC. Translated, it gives CSVQLRALAKNIQYF.

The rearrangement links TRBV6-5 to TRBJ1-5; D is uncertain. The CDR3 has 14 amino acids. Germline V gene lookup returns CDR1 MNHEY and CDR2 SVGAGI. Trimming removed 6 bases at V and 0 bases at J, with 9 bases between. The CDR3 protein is CASSSWDSNQPQHF. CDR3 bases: TGTGCCAGCAGCTCATGGGATAGCAATCAGCCCCAGCATTTT.

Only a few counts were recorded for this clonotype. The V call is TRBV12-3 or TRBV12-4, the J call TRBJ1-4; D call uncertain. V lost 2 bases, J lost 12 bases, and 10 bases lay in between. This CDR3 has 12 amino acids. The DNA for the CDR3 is TGTGCCAGCAGTTTAATCGAAGGCGAACTGTTTTTT. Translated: CASSLIEGELFF.